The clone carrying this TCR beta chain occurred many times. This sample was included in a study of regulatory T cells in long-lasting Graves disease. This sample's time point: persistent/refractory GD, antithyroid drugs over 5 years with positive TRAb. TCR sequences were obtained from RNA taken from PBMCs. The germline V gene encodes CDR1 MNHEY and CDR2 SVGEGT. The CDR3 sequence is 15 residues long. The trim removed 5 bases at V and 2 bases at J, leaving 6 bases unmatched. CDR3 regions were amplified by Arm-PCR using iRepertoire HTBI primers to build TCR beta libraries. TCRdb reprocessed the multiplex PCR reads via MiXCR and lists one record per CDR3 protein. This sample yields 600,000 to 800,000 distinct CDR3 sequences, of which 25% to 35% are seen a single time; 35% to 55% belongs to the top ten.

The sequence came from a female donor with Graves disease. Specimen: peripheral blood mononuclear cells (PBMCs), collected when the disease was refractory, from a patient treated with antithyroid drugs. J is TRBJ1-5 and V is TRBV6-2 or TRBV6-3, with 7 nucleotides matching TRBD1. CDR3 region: CASSKDRAGNQPQHF. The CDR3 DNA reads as TGTGCCAGCAGTAAAGACAGGGCTGGCAATCAGCCCCAGCATTTT.